Each of the 16 T cell receptor beta chains below was sequenced from the same sample in a study of T cell clonality in common variable immunodeficiency. Assay: immunoSEQ multiplex PCR; the TCRdb copy retains only in-frame clones and omits some. The specimen has 50,000 to 65,000 clones, none found just once. Sequenced: peripheral blood mononuclear cells. These receptors were taken from a person aged 18 to 70 in good health.

This clone has ten or more counts. The read comes to an end 3 residues before the CDR3 does, leaving the germline J gene to fill in the end. The chain links TRBV29-1 to TRBJ2-7, with D uncertain. CDR3 length equals 13 residues. CDR1 and CDR2 from the germline V gene are SQVTM and ANQGSEA. Trimming pared 2 bases from V and 0 bases from J, leaving 8 bases between. The CDR3 loop is CSVESKGSYEQYF. CDR3 bases read: TGCAGCGTTGAAAGTAAGGGCTCCTACGAG.

This clone occurred many times. The read comes to an end 3 residues before the CDR3 does, leaving the germline J gene to fill in the end. The V and J genes are TRBV7-3 and TRBJ2-1; D is possibly TRBD1 (5 bases). Trimming shortened V by 5 bases and J by 7 bases, and 15 bases separated the two germline ends. CDR1 and CDR2 (germline): SGHTA, FQGTGA. The CDR3 has 14 amino acids. The covered CDR3 bases are TGTGCCAGCAGCCCACAGGTAGGATTAAATGAG. Translating gives CASSPQVGLNE. The entire CDR3 protein reads CASSPQVGLNEQFF. Full variable domain (rest looked up from reference TRBV7-3 and TRBJ2-1): GAGVSQTPSNKVTEKGKYVELRCDPISGHTALYWYRQSLGQGPEFLIYFQGTGAADDSGLPNDRFFAVRPEGSVSTLKIQRTERGDSAVYLCASSPQVGLNEQFFGPGTRLTVL.

This clone was seen many times. The read is 3 residues too short to cover the CDR3 end, so that end is filled in from the germline J gene. The chain couples TRBV23-1 to TRBJ2-4, with unresolved D. TRBV23-1 is given ORF status, its function remaining uncertain. The CDR3 sequence is 13 residues long. With 3 bases removed from V and 5 bases from J, the gap between germline ends came to 8 bases. CDR3 bases read: TGCGCCAGCAGTCAGCAATTAGAAAACATT. Its translation is CASSQQLENI. The whole CDR3 is CASSQQLENIQYF.

This clone was found many times. The read halts 3 residues ahead of the CDR3 end, with the missing end drawn from the germline J gene. J is TRBJ2-3 and V is TRBV20-1; 14 bases map to TRBD2. V lost 1 base and J lost 3; bases outside the gene matches: 6. Germline V gene data show CDR1 as DFQATT and CDR2 as SNEGSKA (reference sequence). This CDR3 spans 17 amino acids. CDR3 residues: CSARGLAGGPITDTQYF. The sequenced CDR3 bases are TGCAGTGCTAGAGGACTAGCGGGGGGGCCGATAACAGATACG.

The table lists this clone with many counts. The read ends 3 residues before the CDR3 terminus; that terminus is restored from the germline J gene. The V and J genes are TRBV5-1 and TRBJ2-2, with 8 nucleotides matching TRBD2. V gave up 0 bases and J gave up 0 bases; unmatched junction bases: 7. The CDR3 contains 18 residues. Germline CDR1 is SGHRS and CDR2 is YFSETQ. CDR3 DNA, as far as it was read: TGCGCCAGCAGCTTGGAGATTTTAGCGGGAACGAACACCGGGGAG. Its protein is CASSLEILAGTNTGE. The full CDR3 protein is CASSLEILAGTNTGELFF.

This clone was found many times. The read ends 3 residues before the CDR3 terminus; that terminus is restored from the germline J gene. The chain has TRBV5-1 and TRBJ1-1; D not certain. Germline V gene data show CDR1 as SGHRS and CDR2 as YFSETQ. Trimming took off 1 base at V and 1 base at J, with 8 bases between the two ends. This CDR3 spans 14 amino acids. CDR3 sequence: CASSLSTANTEAFF. CDR3 DNA (partial): TGCGCCAGCAGCTTGTCAACAGCGAACACTGAA.

This clone was detected many times. The read stops 3 residues short of the end of the CDR3; the missing end is completed from the germline J gene. The chain employs TRBV11-2 and TRBJ2-7; D not certain. The CDR3 totals 11 residues. The germline CDR1 and CDR2 sequences are SGHAT and FQNNGV. V was shortened by 5 bases and J by 4 bases, with 6 bases between the two germline ends. CDR3 bases read: TGTGCCAGCAGCCCGTCTTACGAG. It specifies CASSPSYE. The full-length CDR3 reads as CASSPSYEQYF.

This clone was observed many times. Coverage ceases 3 residues before the CDR3 finishes, and the germline J gene fills in the end. The chain uses TRBV7-2 and TRBJ2-2; maybe TRBD1 (5 bases). The germline CDR1 and CDR2 sequences are SGHTA and FQGNSA. The CDR3 loop spans 15 amino acids. The V end lost 5 bases, the J end lost 0 bases, and 10 bases lay between the germline ends. The CDR3 DNA, read in part, is TGTGCCAGCAGCCGAGACAGTACGAACACCGGGGAG. It codes for CASSRDSTNTGE. In full, the CDR3 reads CASSRDSTNTGELFF.

This clone was found many times. The CDR3 end is not reached by the read, which stops 3 residues before it; the germline J gene fills it in. The J gene is TRBJ2-4, the V gene TRBV20-1; no clear D gene. Germline CDR1 is DFQATT and CDR2 is SNEGSKA (reference sequence). The CDR3 length is 13 residues. Between the trimmed V and J ends, which lost 0 bases and 8 bases, there was a span of 11 bases. The CDR3 loop reads CSARDGGIDIQYF. CDR3 DNA, as far as it was read: TGCAGTGCTAGAGATGGCGGTATAGACATT.

This clone was seen many times. The sequence runs out 3 residues before the end of the CDR3; the remainder is reconstructed from the germline J gene. The chain joins TRBV4-2 to TRBJ2-4, with TRBD2 matching 7 bases. The V gene end was trimmed by 0 bases and the J gene end by 4 bases; junction bases not matched to a gene: 12. Germline CDR1 is LGHNA and CDR2 is YNFKEQ. This CDR3 is 18 amino acids long. The CDR3 sequence: CASSQERASGGVKNIQYF. CDR3 DNA (partial): TGTGCCAGCAGCCAAGAGAGGGCTAGCGGAGGAGTTAAAAACATT.

This clone was found many times. Here the CDR3 reads CASSIQPGNEAFF. The part of the CDR3 DNA that was read is TGTGCCAGTAGTATCCAGCCGGGGAATGAA. This chain joins TRBV19 and TRBJ1-1; D unresolved. Read sequence stops 3 residues before the CDR3 end, and the germline J gene provides the missing end. CDR1 is LNHDA, CDR2 SQIVND, per germline (reference sequence). Trimming shortened V by 3 bases and J by 7 bases, and 12 bases separated the two germline ends. The length of the CDR3 is 13 residues.

This clone was recorded many times. The read comes to an end 3 residues before the CDR3 does, leaving the germline J gene to fill in the end. The chain links TRBV7-8 to TRBJ1-1; D might be TRBD1 (5 bases). V was cut by 8 bases and J by 1 base, with 14 bases left in between. This CDR3 is 14 amino acids long. The germline V gene has CDR1 SGHVS and CDR2 FQNEAQ. CDR3 DNA (partial): TGTGCCAGCCTAGGCGGGGACGGGAACACTGAA. Translated, it gives CASLGGDGNTE. The whole CDR3 sequence reads CASLGGDGNTEAFF.

This clone came up many times. The read is 3 residues too short to cover the CDR3 end, so that end is filled in from the germline J gene. The chain is built from TRBV28 and TRBJ2-1; D possibly corresponds to TRBD1 (6 bases). The CDR3 sequence is 15 residues long. The V gene's germline CDR1 is MDHEN and CDR2 SYDVKM. With 7 bases removed from V and 2 bases from J, the gap between germline ends came to 15 bases. The CDR3 spells CASTPSGQTYNEQFF. Partial CDR3 DNA: TGTGCCAGCACCCCATCGGGACAAACCTACAATGAG. Using reference TRBV28 and TRBJ2-1 for the parts outside the CDR3, the full variable domain is DVKVTQSSRYLVKRTGEKVFLECVQDMDHENMFWYRQDPGLGLRLIYFSYDVKMKEKGDIPEGYSVSREKKERFSLILESASTNQTSMYLCASTPSGQTYNEQFFGPGTRLTVL.

This clone came up a few times. The CDR3 end falls 3 residues outside the read, so it is completed with the germline J gene. The genes are TRBV6-1 and TRBJ1-1; 7 bases agree with TRBD1. This CDR3 spans 16 amino acids. Germline V gene data show CDR1 as MNHNS and CDR2 as SASEGT. CDR3 DNA (partial): TGTGCCAGCAGTGAAGAATTAGGAGGGGGCACCTACGAG. Translating gives CASSEELGGGTYE. The entire CDR3 protein reads CASSEELGGGTYEAFF.

A note on this clone: The read ends 3 residues before the CDR3 terminus; that terminus is restored from the germline J gene. The chain employs TRBV19 and TRBJ2-1; D is possibly TRBD1 (6 bases). The CDR3 has 14 residues. Germline loops: CDR1 LNHDA, CDR2 SQIVND (reference sequence). V lost 6 bases and J lost 4, with 13 bases in between. The CDR3 sequence is CASRFGQGYNEQFF. The CDR3 DNA, read in part, is TGTGCCAGTAGATTTGGGCAGGGGTACAATGAG.

This clone came up many times. CDR3 in amino acids: CSARGQGAGGYTF. The sequenced CDR3 bases are TGCAGTGCTAGAGGGCAGGGGGCCGGTGGC. The rearrangement joins TRBV20-1 to TRBJ1-2; 8 bases match TRBD1. The DNA ends 3 residues before the CDR3 does, and the rest of the CDR3 is filled in from the germline J gene. The CDR3 is made up of 13 amino acids. The V and J ends lost 1 base and 7 bases, in that order; junction bases with no gene match: 5. Germline assignment: CDR1 DFQATT and CDR2 SNEGSKA (reference sequence).